This TCR beta chain was recorded in a study of blood T cells in healthy people across ages. Losses at the gene ends were 0 bases for V and 3 bases for J; bases not matched to a gene: 5. The CDR3 totals 16 residues. Germline CDR1 MDHEN, CDR2 SYDVKM. In its sample, this clonotype was seen many times. The donors, healthy Caucasians from Russia, were aged roughly 6 to 90. The sample, about 9.2 milliliters of peripheral blood, was drawn from each donor. Primed by a sample-barcoded 5' primer and a J-beta primer mix, a second PCR proceeded for 7 to 11 cycles. TCRdb re-called the 5' RACE reads with MiXCR, one entry per CDR3 protein. The sample shows 350,000 to 450,000 distinct CDR3 sequences, about 55% of them seen only once.

This TCR was sampled from a man between 60 and 75 years old in good health. Sequencing used blood. The chain couples TRBV28 to TRBJ1-5; TRBD1 aligns across 7 bases. The CDR3 DNA reads TGTGCCAGCAGTTTATGGGGGCAGGGGGTCAATCAGCCCCAGCATTTT. Translating gives CASSLWGQGVNQPQHF.